These 26 T cell receptor beta chains were all obtained from the same sample, sequenced in a study of regulatory T cells in long-lasting Graves disease. Building of the TCR beta libraries involved iRepertoire HTBI primers and Arm-PCR of CDR3 regions. TCRdb itself ran the multiplex PCR reads through MiXCR, one entry per CDR3 protein. The data contain about 450,000 distinct CDR3 sequences, 13% to 15% of them singletons. Time point indicated: newly diagnosed GD, antithyroid drugs for less than 3 months. The TCR library was prepared using RNA isolated from PBMCs. In addition, the sample was reused for a study of T cells in Graves' hyperthyroidism and ophthalmopathy.

The sequencing here drew on peripheral blood mononuclear cells (PBMCs), taken at new diagnosis, from a patient treated with antithyroid drugs. The receptors shown here come from a woman aged 50 to 60 with Graves disease.

To note about this clonotype: One base away lies a much larger clone, so this may be a sequencing read error. The chain recombines TRBV11-2 with TRBJ2-1; perhaps TRBD2 as D (6 bases). V was cut by 4 bases and J by 9 bases, with 19 bases left in between. CDR3 length equals 15 residues. Germline V CDR1 and CDR2: SGHAT, FQNNGV. CDR3 coding DNA: TGTGCCAGCAGCTCACTAGCCCACATGGGCAGTGAGCAGTTCTTC. This translates into CASSSLAHMGSEQFF.

On this clonotype: This could be a read error, since a much larger clone is one nucleotide away. The rearrangement uses TRBV24-1 and TRBJ2-3; 10 bases are a match to TRBD2. The J call may be mistaken, given a closer DNA end match to TRBJ2-7. This CDR3 region has 13 residues. Germline V gene sequence: CDR1 KGHDR, CDR2 SFDVKD. The chain's CDR3 is CATRGTSALEQYF. The CDR3 coding sequence is TGTGCCACCAGAGGGACTAGCGCCCTCGAGCAGTACTTC.

In this sample, this clonotype turned up a few times. Here the CDR3 reads CASSNSLYSNQPQHF. CDR3 coding DNA: TGTGCCAGCAGTAACAGCCTATATAGCAATCAGCCCCAGCATTTT. V gene TRBV28 combines with J gene TRBJ1-5; D gene uncertain. Germline CDR1 is MDHEN and CDR2 is SYDVKM. The V gene lost 5 bases and the J gene lost 0 bases, with 11 bases spanning the gap. This CDR3 contains 15 residues.

This chain links TRBV28 with TRBJ2-1, with 9 bases identical to TRBD1. Germline V lookup: CDR1 MDHEN, CDR2 SYDVKM. The length of the CDR3 is 12 residues. The trim removed 7 bases at V and 12 bases at J, leaving 7 bases unmatched. The CDR3 protein is CASTFQGQGQFF. Written as DNA, the CDR3 is TGTGCCAGCACCTTCCAGGGACAGGGGCAGTTCTTC.

There are many counts of this clonotype. The chain joins TRBV7-9 to TRBJ2-5; 10 nucleotides agree with TRBD2. The germline V gene encodes CDR1 SEHNR and CDR2 FQNEAQ (reference sequence). The CDR3 has 20 amino acids. V trimming: 0 bases; J trimming: 0 bases; junction bases outside the gene matches: 13. DNA of the CDR3: TGTGCCAGCAGCTTAGCCCGGCCTAGCGGGAGAGGACTTTACCAAGAGACCCAGTACTTC. Translated, it gives CASSLARPSGRGLYQETQYF.

This clonotype has a count of ten or more. This sequence joins TRBV6-1 and TRBJ1-2; 7 nucleotides line up with TRBD1. With 10 bases clipped from V and 5 bases from J, the junction kept 13 bases outside the gene matches. The CDR3 spans 14 residues. Germline loops: CDR1 MNHNS, CDR2 SASEGT. CDR3 DNA: TGTGCCACCCGGAACGCGGACAGGTCATATGGCTACACCTTC. Amino acids: CATRNADRSYGYTF.

A few counts support this clonotype. V is TRBV12-3 or TRBV12-4 and J is TRBJ2-2, with D tentatively TRBD1 (6 bases). Trimming stripped 0 bases from V and 5 bases from J, with 13 bases between. The CDR3 is 16 residues long. The CDR3 DNA follows: TGTGCCAGCAGTTTAGCACAGGGAATGGGAACCGGGGAGCTGTTTTTT. It codes for CASSLAQGMGTGELFF.

This clonotype occurred a few times. The chain couples TRBV6-2 or TRBV6-3 to TRBJ2-7; D might be TRBD2 (6 bases). V gave up 7 bases and J gave up 0 bases, with 13 bases separating them. In germline, CDR1 is MNHEY, CDR2 SVGEGT. The CDR3 runs to 14 residues. The CDR3 loop is CASTALATSYEQYF. Written as DNA, the CDR3 is TGTGCCAGCACTGCCCTAGCGACCTCCTACGAGCAGTACTTC.

This clonotype was found a few times. V gene TRBV20-1 combines with J gene TRBJ1-4; no clear D gene. Trimming removed 0 bases from V and 2 bases from J, with 7 bases in between. CDR1 is DFQATT, CDR2 SNEGSKA, per germline (reference sequence). The CDR3 consists of 14 residues. The CDR3 DNA follows: TGCAGTGCTAGAGATCGTCTGACTAATGAAAAACTGTTTTTT. Translating gives CSARDRLTNEKLFF.

Of note for this clonotype: This sequence may be a read error, since a much larger clone differs from it by one base. The chain links TRBV28 to TRBJ2-3; D might be TRBD2 (6 bases). CDR1 MDHEN and CDR2 SYDVKM come from the germline V gene. The CDR3 length is 14 residues. CDR3 DNA sequence: TGTGCCAGCAGTCAAAGGGGCGGGACTGATACGCGGTATTTT. Residues: CASSQRGGTDTRYF.

This clonotype was seen at least ten times. This sequence joins TRBV12-3 or TRBV12-4 and TRBJ2-1; 14 bases match TRBD2. Trimming took 7 bases from V and 8 from J; bases not matched to a gene: 10. The CDR3 covers 16 residues. The CDR3 spells CASTPPGLAGVDEQFF. DNA of the CDR3: TGTGCCAGCACTCCCCCGGGACTAGCGGGAGTTGATGAGCAGTTCTTC.

This clonotype showed up just a few times. The germline gene is not matched at one end of the junction; a read error may be the cause. The chain carries TRBV6-5 and TRBJ1-1, with D maybe TRBD1 (5 bases). CDR1 and CDR2 (germline): MNHEY, SVGAGI. This CDR3 has 14 amino acids. CDR3 in DNA: TGTGCCGGCAGTTCCCGACAGAAGAACACTGAAGCTTTCTTT. This gives the protein CAGSSRQKNTEAFF.

J is TRBJ1-2 and V is TRBV7-9; 10 nucleotides line up with TRBD1. The CDR3 spans 15 residues. Germline V gene lookup returns CDR1 SEHNR and CDR2 FQNEAQ (reference sequence). J lost 9 bases, V lost 4 bases, and 11 bases had no gene match. This CDR3 is CASSYGQGESNCYTF. The CDR3 DNA reads as TGTGCCAGCAGCTATGGACAGGGGGAGTCGAATTGCTACACCTTC.

This chain uses TRBV28 with TRBJ2-7; TRBD2 matches 7 bases. V lost 7 bases and J lost 0; bases outside the gene matches: 6. The V gene's germline CDR1 is MDHEN and CDR2 SYDVKM. There are 14 residues in the CDR3. The CDR3 DNA reads TGTGCCAGCAACGGCGGGAGCCACTCCTACGAGCAGTACTTC. Protein product: CASNGGSHSYEQYF.

The V and J genes are TRBV6-1 and TRBJ2-1; 8 positions match TRBD1. Germline V gene data show CDR1 as MNHNS and CDR2 as SASEGT. The CDR3 totals 15 residues. J lost 3 bases, V lost 0 bases, and 1 base had no gene match. This CDR3 is CASSEAGTGYNEQFF. CDR3 nucleotide sequence: TGTGCCAGCAGTGAAGCCGGGACAGGCTACAATGAGCAGTTCTTC.

In this sample, this clonotype turned up many times. This chain connects TRBV7-8 to TRBJ1-5; D gene unclear. V was trimmed by 0 bases and J by 5 bases, leaving 11 bases between them. Germline V gene lookup returns CDR1 SGHVS and CDR2 FQNEAQ. The CDR3 has 15 residues. CDR3 nucleotide sequence: TGTGCCAGCAGCTTAGCGAGGACGCGCGATCAGCCCCAGCATTTT. Translated: CASSLARTRDQPQHF.

This clonotype occurred many times. This sequence joins TRBV5-4 and TRBJ1-1; no reliable D call. The V gene lost 3 bases and the J gene lost 0 bases, with 6 bases spanning the gap. This CDR3 has 13 residues. CDR1 is SGHNT and CDR2 is YYREEE in the germline V gene (reference sequence). CDR3 loop: CASSSLVNTEAFF. CDR3 DNA sequence: TGTGCCAGCAGCTCCCTAGTGAACACTGAAGCTTTCTTT. The whole variable domain, filled in from reference TRBV5-4 and TRBJ1-1, reads ETGVTQSPTHLIKTRGQQVTLRCSSQSGHNTVSWYQQALGQGPQFIFQYYREEENGRGNFPPRFSGLQFPNYSSELNVNALELDDSALYLCASSSLVNTEAFFGQGTRLTVV.

This clonotype was detected many times. This sequence joins TRBV29-1 and TRBJ2-5; 8 positions agree with TRBD2. The CDR3 totals 13 residues. CDR1 and CDR2 (germline): SQVTM, ANQGSEA. V trimming: 3 bases; J trimming: 4 bases; junction bases outside the gene matches: 4. CDR3 sequence (DNA): TGCAGCGTTGATTTTCTAGCGGGAGAGACCCAGTACTTC. Translated: CSVDFLAGETQYF.

This clonotype came up a few times. The rearrangement uses TRBV5-1 and TRBJ2-6; 8 nucleotides agree with TRBD1. CDR1 is SGHRS and CDR2 is YFSETQ in the germline V gene. CDR3 length: 18 amino acids. The trim removed 5 bases at V and 0 bases at J, leaving 10 bases unmatched. The CDR3 spells CASRSTGTGRSGANVLTF. Here the CDR3 DNA reads TGCGCCAGCAGGAGTACCGGGACAGGCCGCTCTGGGGCCAACGTCCTGACTTTC.

In its sample, this clonotype was seen a few times. This rearrangement joins TRBV20-1 to TRBJ2-1; 8 positions agree with TRBD2. Looked up from germline, CDR1 is DFQATT and CDR2 is SNEGSKA (reference sequence). The V and J ends lost 0 bases and 3 bases, in that order; junction bases with no gene match: 4. CDR3 length equals 15 residues. CDR3 nucleotides: TGCAGTGCTAGAGATCTGGCGGGAGGCTACAATGAGCAGTTCTTC. Translation gives CSARDLAGGYNEQFF.

This clonotype was found many times. Here the CDR3 reads CASSSLTGVTEKLFF. The CDR3 bases are TGCGCCAGCAGCAGCCTGACAGGGGTGACGGAAAAACTGTTTTTT. The gene calls are TRBV5-1 and TRBJ1-4; 8 bases line up with TRBD1. Germline CDR1 is SGHRS and CDR2 is YFSETQ. This CDR3 has 15 residues. V trimming: 4 bases; J trimming: 8 bases; junction bases outside the gene matches: 10.

This clonotype was seen many times. J is TRBJ2-1 and V is TRBV5-1, with a weak D call TRBD2 (5 bases). V was cut by 8 bases and J by 6 bases, with 12 bases left in between. The CDR3 sequence is 12 residues long. Germline V gives CDR1 SGHRS, CDR2 YFSETQ. In DNA, the CDR3 is TGCGCCAGTAAAGACGGGGTCAATGAGCAGTTCTTC. It codes for CASKDGVNEQFF.

A few counts support this clonotype. The rearrangement links TRBV3-1 to TRBJ2-3; D not resolved. Germline V gene data show CDR1 as LGHDT and CDR2 as YNNKEL (reference sequence). Trimming shortened V by 3 bases and J by 3 bases, and 13 bases separated the two germline ends. The CDR3 is 15 amino acids. CDR3 residues: CASSHGPEITDTQYF. The DNA for the CDR3 is TGTGCCAGCAGCCACGGCCCAGAAATAACAGATACGCAGTATTTT.

The V gene is TRBV29-1, the J gene TRBJ2-5; D is perhaps TRBD2 (6 bases). Germline loops: CDR1 SQVTM, CDR2 ANQGSEA. This CDR3 is built from 13 residues. Deletions cut 7 bases from V and 0 bases from J, with 12 bases between. The CDR3 DNA is TGCAGCGCTAGTAGCGGAAACCAAGAGACCCAGTACTTC. Encoded protein: CSASSGNQETQYF.

This clonotype appeared many times. The rearrangement uses TRBV5-6 and TRBJ2-6; D unclear. The length of the CDR3 is 13 residues. Trimming stripped 5 bases from V and 4 bases from J, with 7 bases between. The germline V gene has CDR1 SGHDT and CDR2 YYEEEE. CDR3 coding DNA: TGTGCCAGCAGGCTTGGGGGGGCCAACGTCCTGACTTTC. Encoded protein: CASRLGGANVLTF. Full variable domain (rest looked up from reference TRBV5-6 and TRBJ2-6): DAGVTQSPTHLIKTRGQQVTLRCSPKSGHDTVSWYQQALGQGPQFIFQYYEEEERQRGNFPDRFSGHQFPNYSSELNVNALLLGDSALYLCASRLGGANVLTFGAGSRLTVL.

This clonotype was seen many times. The chain recombines TRBV27 with TRBJ2-3, with TRBD2 matching over 12 bases. In germline, CDR1 is MNHEY, CDR2 SMNVEV (reference sequence). V dropped 6 bases and J dropped 5; count of bases not matched to a gene: 9. CDR3 length: 16 residues. CDR3 sequence (DNA): TGTGCCAGCAGCAGCTTTGTGACTAGCGGGAGAGATACGCAGTATTTT. It yields the protein CASSSFVTSGRDTQYF.